This T cell receptor beta chain was observed in a study of CXCR3-negative and CXCR3-positive naive CD8 T cells. For the study at large: For each library, about 1.5 +/- 0.3 million TRB reads were obtained, 130 million to 150 million in total.

Carrying UMI labels, the TRB cDNA libraries were prepared through 5' RACE. TCRdb processed the 5' RACE reads again and assigns one entry to each CDR3 protein, with no DNA. The table counts roughly 140,000 distinct CDR3 sequences; under 0.35% lies in the top ten. Overall study results and limits: TRB CDR3s were more hydrophobic in CXCR3-positive than in CXCR3-negative naive cells. Unlike memory cells, which differed, naive CXCR3-negative and CXCR3-positive cells had similar TRBV-TRBJ usage.

Germline V gene data show CDR1 as SQVTM and CDR2 as ANQGSEA. The length of the CDR3 is 14 residues. Comment on this clonotype: Its antigen is unidentified.

This chain links TRBV29-1 with TRBJ2-5. Sequencing input: naive CXCR3+ CD8+ T cells from blood. Regarding subset: CD45RO-CCR7+CD27+CD95- naive CD8+ T cells expressing CXCR3 (TNR3+). The receptor's source is a human donor in good health. Some clones in this sample may be carry-over from other donors' samples. CDR3 amino acids: CSVEGGFGQETQYF.